Described below is a single T cell receptor (beta chain) sequence and its context. This clonotype was counted many times. Its antigen remains unidentified. Base quality data are lacking; no much larger clone is found one base away. This sample was taken from a study of Graves' ophthalmopathy and Graves' hyperthyroidism (dated by TCRdb to the late 2010s). For the wider study: Peripheral blood was collected at initial diagnosis, prior to any treatment. In total, some 130 blood samples were TCR-sequenced: around 42 ophthalmopathy, roughly 77 hyperthyroidism and around 17 hyperthyroidism-to-ophthalmopathy patients. A discovery set of 95 to 100 patients (43 ophthalmopathy, 57 stable hyperthyroidism) was enrolled to explore V-J signatures distinguishing ophthalmopathy from hyperthyroidism. For independent validation, a separate cohort was made up of 18 hyperthyroidism patients plus 17 patients who later progressed from hyperthyroidism to ophthalmopathy. Following sample collection, hyperthyroidism patients were given methimazole at a starting dose of 30 mg daily, and ophthalmopathy patients were given high-dose intravenous methylprednisolone. To tell Graves' ophthalmopathy apart from Graves' hyperthyroidism, and to predict which patients would progress to ophthalmopathy, the study relied on TCR beta repertoire signatures. For training and testing, the 100 or so patients in the discovery cohort were randomly divided in a 7:3 ratio. In over 5 hyperthyroidism patients, the T-cell repertoires found in thyroid tissue were compared with those found in blood. General conclusions and limits of the study: No statistical method was used to predetermine the sample size, and group allocation was not hidden from the investigators. Ophthalmopathy was separated from stable hyperthyroidism by the 13-signature model with roughly 90% sensitivity and 81.08% specificity in cross-validation and with 80%/75% in the test set. In validation, the model predicted ophthalmopathy progression with 70.59% sensitivity and 72.22% specificity; some twelve predicted patients were CT-confirmed with GO in a median of approximately 6.5 months. Most of the expanded thyroid clonotypes with a frequency above 0.001 were also detected in blood, and it was suggested that the thyroid immune response may be reflected by blood repertoires.

Based on the germline V gene, the CDR1 and CDR2 sequences are MGHRA and YSYEKL. Trimming takes 1 base from V and 7 bases from J, and the germline ends sit 16 bases apart. The CDR3 sequence holds 16 residues, the cysteine and phenylalanine included. The retained sequence is limited to the CDR3, 48 bases, with the frame set at the first base. Hyperthyroidism was defined as stable when no progression to ophthalmopathy occurred within 18 months of follow-up. Hyperthyroidism patients were newly diagnosed, with disease duration under 2 months, and aged 18 to 65 years. Patients with other autoimmune diseases, uncontrolled infections, pregnancy or lactation were excluded. Diagnosis relied on clinical symptoms, serum thyroxine, TRAb, thyroid ultrasound and orbital computed tomography. Using Ficoll-Paque density gradient centrifugation, PBMCs were isolated from about 10 ml of fresh peripheral blood. Trizol reagent was used to extract the total RNA, and its quality was then checked on an Agilent 2100 Bioanalyzer.

For repertoire sequencing, the TCR beta CDR3 regions were amplified from RNA transcripts. The first round of RT-PCR was done with HTBI primers and the Qiagen OneStep RT-PCR kit, and was followed by a second round of multiplex PCR, then size selection and purification. Libraries were sequenced paired-end with 100 bp reads on an Illumina HiSeq2000. The original methods were these. SOAPnuke was used to process the reads, removing any read that contained adapters or uncalled bases, had a mean Phred below 15, or lacked an exact match to the constant primer or identifier. COPE v1.2.5 was used to merge the high-quality paired reads. Unique nucleotide sequences were defined as clonotypes and aligned to IMGT TRB V, D and J references using MiTCR v1.1. The analysis was limited to V-J combinations with a frequency above 0.0001, which together covered just over 98% of the repertoires. For each V-J combination, a TCR clonal expansion and chaos score was defined as F50 clonal expansion divided by the chaos observed in the TCRdist matrix. Welch's t-statistics and random forest were used to reduce features to about a dozen V-J combinations, which were fed into a naive Bayes classifier. The Morisita-Horn index was used to measure how similar the thyroid and blood repertoires were. Clones were called with MiXCR by TCRdb after fastp trimmed the public reads at Q25, and only in-frame beta chains were retained. Entries that share a CDR3 protein sequence are merged under the most common genes and DNA. TCRdb, rather than the study authors, made the V and J calls. For this sample the table gives roughly 400,000 distinct CDR3 sequences, of which 15% were detected only once. Roughly 7% of the sample is in the top ten clones.

Sequenced: peripheral blood. This chain is built from TRBV4-1 and TRBJ2-2, with the D gene tentatively TRBD1 or TRBD2, based on 5 matching bases in each. The source of this sequence is a woman between 18 and 30 years old with stable Graves' hyperthyroidism. Donor details come from another sample of the same person, matched by shared clones. CDR3 reads: CASSQGYGASGGELFF. Here is the DNA: TGCGCCAGCAGCCAAGGATACGGGGCGAGCGGCGGGGAGCTGTTTTTT.